The T cell receptor (beta chain) described here comes from a study of shared clonotypes between healthy human individuals (dated by TCRdb to the early 2020s). Looking at the study overall: A couple of women and a few men aged 18 to 49 years were included in the cohort. For each donor, three plates each were used for CD4 naive and CD4 memory, two plates were used for CD8 naive, and one plate was used for CD8 memory. Blood TCR repertoires of five healthy adults were deeply sequenced to estimate repertoire size and the extent of clonotype sharing between individuals. Different laboratories and diverse techniques were used to prepare libraries and sequence TCR repertoires, to increase sequencing depth and limit assay-specific biases. Each donor's leukapheresis produced roughly between roughly 0.85 and 9.5 billion PBMCs.

Study-level results and caveats: Incomplete sequencing was indicated by rarefaction of sorted-subset datasets, despite the large sequencing depth. Based on pairwise subsampling, the degree of clonotype sharing among donors was expected to be affected by sequencing depth. When several donors were compared, the shared fraction of clonotypes was about 5.4% for naive CD4, roughly 3.4% for naive CD8, more than 2% for memory CD4, and roughly 0.4% for memory CD8. Sampling was limited to blood, and TCR repertoires in tissue likely differ from TCR repertoires in blood. Because the study included a small number of donors, the genetic and exposure-history diversity represented was limited. Larger estimated clonotype richness was generally found for naive subsets than for memory subsets. Clonotypes shared by all four sorted-subset donors showed higher generation probabilities than non-shared clonotypes.

Healthy HIV-negative adults with no recently reported acute infections or vaccinations were included as donors. Every donor was a Caucasian adult living in Nashville, Tennessee, USA. Magnetic negative selection was used to enrich CD4+ T cells, after which naive cells were positively selected on CD45RA and the negative fraction became the memory subset. Blood was obtained by leukapheresis, after which PBMCs were separated by Ficoll-Histopaque density gradient centrifugation and cryopreserved in liquid nitrogen vapor phase. Analytical flow cytometry was used to check the purity and quantity of every magnetically sorted T cell population. Each sorted fraction had its genomic DNA isolated and then quantified by UV absorbance on a Nanodrop 2000c. Relative to germline, V is missing 2 bases and J is missing 6 bases, with 8 bases of the junction outside any gene match. CDR1 LNHNV and CDR2 YYDKDF are derived from the germline V gene (reference sequence). From the cysteine up to the phenylalanine, the CDR3 has a length of 16 residues. Of the read, only the CDR3 DNA is kept; its 48 bases are in frame from base 1.

As concerns this clone: What antigen it recognizes has not been identified. Base qualities are missing; no much larger clone stands one base away.

Using the deep immunoSEQ assay, multiplex PCR amplified TCR CDR3 regions from genomic DNA. Extracted genomic DNA from each cell subset was spread evenly across all wells of several immunoSEQ 96-well plates, with each plate serving as a replicate. For sorted subsets, 200 to 250 ng genomic DNA, equal to tens of thousands of T cell genomes, was loaded into each replicate PCR. Purified libraries were measured with a Qubit 3.0 fluorometer, size-checked on a Bioanalyzer 2100, and measured again with the KAPA Library Quantification kit. Each immunoSEQ 96-well plate was sequenced on its own single-read 150-cycle Illumina NextSeq 550 flow cell. The authors processed their data as follows. Because the immunoSEQ output included only junctional sequences and no quality scores, the filtering could not be the same as the filtering used for full-length reads. Sequences were annotated with PyIR, a Python wrapper for IgBLAST v1.9, using IMGT germline references to assign V/J genes and CDR3. Reads were filtered out if the reads had weak V/J assignments (E-value above 1e-6), no CDR3, stop codons, out-of-frame junctions, or ambiguous translated residues. A V3J clonotype was defined by an identical inferred V gene, J gene, and CDR3 amino acid sequence. To compute the percentage overlap between repertoires, the number of shared unique clonotypes was divided by the size of the smaller repertoire. Repertoire richness was assessed with RTK rarefaction, the Chao1 estimator, and Recon v2.1 estimates of unobserved clonotypes. OLGA was used to compute generation probabilities for all TCRbeta clonotypes that the gDNA method yielded from a handful of donors. TCRdb provides this immuneACCESS table in a form limited to in-frame rearrangements. Some clones are lacking; in checked studies, under half of them reflect an unresolved V gene, and why the rest are absent is not known. V and J calls and clone size are those listed in that table; D and trimming were worked out from the DNA. The sample yields a few hundred thousand clones; roughly 97% were counted once. About 0.06% of the sample rests with the top ten.

The chain employs TRBV15 and TRBJ2-1; a stretch of 9 junction bases matches TRBD1. The source is a woman under 40 in good health. The sequencing input was naive CD4+ T cells sorted from blood. The cell subset or site label here, explained by the study, means: CD45RA+ positively selected. The sequenced DNA is TGTGCCACCAGCAGACGGACAGGGGATAGGGGCAATGAGCAGTTCTTC. This translates into CATSRRTGDRGNEQFF. Extended through the reference TRBV15 and TRBJ2-1 proteins, this CDR3 yields the full variable domain: DAMVIQNPRYQVTQFGKPVTLSCSQTLNHNVMYWYQQKSSQAPKLLFHYYDKDFNNEADTPDNFQSRRPNTSFCFLDIRSPGLGDTAMYLCATSRRTGDRGNEQFFGPGTRLTVL.